This T cell receptor (beta chain) was captured in a study of T cells after yellow fever vaccination. Study results and caveats: Secondary responses were weaker yet peaked faster, day 5 versus 15. Abundant clonotypes from the bulk population could contaminate FACS-sorted repertoires.

This clonotype turned up a few times. Its antigen remains unknown. Conversion of TCR transcripts into cDNA relied on 5'RACE template switching, which added a universal primer site and UMIs. TCRdb itself ran the 5' RACE reads through MiXCR, one entry per CDR3 protein. The repertoire holds under 150,000 distinct CDR3 sequences, with around 7.7% as singletons. Trimming left V 2 bases short and J 9 bases short, with 8 bases between. The germline gives CDR1 SGHNT, CDR2 YENEEA. The length of the CDR3 is 12 residues. The V call is TRBV11-3, the J call TRBJ2-1, with a tentative D call TRBD2 (6 bases). The sample was CD4+ T cells sorted from PBMCs, taken 5 days after the yellow fever booster vaccination. The clonotype was recovered from a man aged 25 to 40 who received the YFV17D yellow fever vaccine. This chain's CDR3 is CASSLTSSEQFF. CDR3 sequence (DNA): TGTGCCAGCAGCTTAACTAGCAGTGAGCAGTTCTTC.